This T cell receptor beta chain is from a study of cytotoxic CD8 clonotypes in ibrutinib-treated CLL. The overall study: Among the samples, the mean was approximately 250,000 productive templates and 85,000 to 100,000 productive rearrangements. General study results and limits: A rise in clonality was seen at ibrutinib response, and a fall back toward baseline was seen at progression. Collection times varied between progressing and sustained-remission patients.

Germline V gene lookup returns CDR1 SGHTA and CDR2 FQGNSA. This CDR3 is 15 amino acids long. V dropped 5 bases and J dropped 3 bases, with 17 bases sitting between them. The method was immunoSEQ multiplex PCR; TCRdb's version includes in-frame clones alone and lacks a portion of them. The table records about 68,000 clones, around 81% of them present only once. A note on this clone: Antigen: not known.

The chain has TRBV7-2 and TRBJ2-7, with D perhaps given as TRBD1 or TRBD2 (6 bases each). This receptor was identified in a human donor with chronic lymphocytic leukemia. The sample consisted of PBMCs, taken at disease progression, from a patient treated with ibrutinib. CDR3 sequence (DNA): TGTGCCAGCAGCCCCGGGCCGGGGGCCCGCTACGAGCAGTACTTC. This encodes CASSPGPGARYEQYF.